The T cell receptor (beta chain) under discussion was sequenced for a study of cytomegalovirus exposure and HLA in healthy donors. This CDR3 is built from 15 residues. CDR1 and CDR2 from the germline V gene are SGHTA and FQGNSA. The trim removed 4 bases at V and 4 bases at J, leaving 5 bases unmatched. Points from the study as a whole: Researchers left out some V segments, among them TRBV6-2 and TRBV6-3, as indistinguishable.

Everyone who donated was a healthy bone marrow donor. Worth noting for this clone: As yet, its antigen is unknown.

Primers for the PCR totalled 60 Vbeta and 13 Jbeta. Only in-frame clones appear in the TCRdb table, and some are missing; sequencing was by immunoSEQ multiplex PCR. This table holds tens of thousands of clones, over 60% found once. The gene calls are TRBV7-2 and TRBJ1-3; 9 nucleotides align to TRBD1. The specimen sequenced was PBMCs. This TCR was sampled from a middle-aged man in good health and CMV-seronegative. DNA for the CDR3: TGTGCCAGCAGCTCCGGACAGGGGACGGGAAACACCATATATTTT. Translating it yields CASSSGQGTGNTIYF.